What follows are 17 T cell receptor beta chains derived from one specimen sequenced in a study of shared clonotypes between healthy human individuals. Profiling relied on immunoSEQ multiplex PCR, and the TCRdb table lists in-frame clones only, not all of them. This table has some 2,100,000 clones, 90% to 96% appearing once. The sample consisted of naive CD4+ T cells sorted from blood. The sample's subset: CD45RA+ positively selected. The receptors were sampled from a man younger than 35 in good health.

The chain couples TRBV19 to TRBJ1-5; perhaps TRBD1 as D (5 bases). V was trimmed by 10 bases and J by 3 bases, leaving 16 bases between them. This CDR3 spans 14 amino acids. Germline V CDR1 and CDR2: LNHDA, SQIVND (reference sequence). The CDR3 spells CATNPDSFNQPQHF. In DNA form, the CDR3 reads TGTGCCACCAACCCCGACAGTTTCAATCAGCCCCAGCATTTT. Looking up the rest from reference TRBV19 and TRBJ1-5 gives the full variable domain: DGGITQSPKYLFRKEGQNVTLSCEQNLNHDAMYWYRQDPGQGLRLIYYSQIVNDFQKGDIAEGYSVSREKKESFPLTVTSAQKNPTAFYLCATNPDSFNQPQHFGDGTRLSIL.

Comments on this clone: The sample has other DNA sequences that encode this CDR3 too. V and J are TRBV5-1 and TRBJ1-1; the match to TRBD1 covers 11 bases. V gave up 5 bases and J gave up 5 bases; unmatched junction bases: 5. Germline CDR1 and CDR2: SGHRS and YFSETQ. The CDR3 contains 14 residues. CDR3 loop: CASSPDRGRTEAFF. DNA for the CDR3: TGCGCCAGCAGTCCGGACAGGGGGCGGACTGAAGCTTTCTTT.

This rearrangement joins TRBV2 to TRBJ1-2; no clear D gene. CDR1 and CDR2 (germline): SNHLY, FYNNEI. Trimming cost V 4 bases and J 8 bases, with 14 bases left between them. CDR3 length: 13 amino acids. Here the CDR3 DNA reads TGTGCCAGCAGTGGAAGGAGCCCGGCAGGCTACACCTTC. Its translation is CASSGRSPAGYTF.

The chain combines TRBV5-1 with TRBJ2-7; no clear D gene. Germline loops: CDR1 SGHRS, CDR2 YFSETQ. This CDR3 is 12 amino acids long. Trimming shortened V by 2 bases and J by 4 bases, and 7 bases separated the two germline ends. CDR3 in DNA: TGCGCCAGCAGCTTCTGGGGTTACGAGCAGTACTTC. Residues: CASSFWGYEQYF.

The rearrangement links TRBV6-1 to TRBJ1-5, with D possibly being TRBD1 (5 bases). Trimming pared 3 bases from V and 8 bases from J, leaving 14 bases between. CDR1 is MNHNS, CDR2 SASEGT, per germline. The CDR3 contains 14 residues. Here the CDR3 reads CASSDPGSGKPQHF. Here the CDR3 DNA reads TGTGCCAGCAGTGATCCAGGGTCAGGGAAGCCCCAGCATTTT.

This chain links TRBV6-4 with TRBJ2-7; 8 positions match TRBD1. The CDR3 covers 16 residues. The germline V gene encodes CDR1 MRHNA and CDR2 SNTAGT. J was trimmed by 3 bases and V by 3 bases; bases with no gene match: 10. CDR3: CASSEGGQGCIYEQYF. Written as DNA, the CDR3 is TGTGCCAGCAGTGAAGGCGGACAGGGTTGTATCTACGAGCAGTACTTC.

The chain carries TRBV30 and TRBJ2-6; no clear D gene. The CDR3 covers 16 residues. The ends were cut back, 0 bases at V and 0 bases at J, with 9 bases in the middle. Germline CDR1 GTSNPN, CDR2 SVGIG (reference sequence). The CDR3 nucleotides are TGTGCCTGGAGTGTATTTCCCCGCTCTGGGGCCAACGTCCTGACTTTC. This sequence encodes CAWSVFPRSGANVLTF.

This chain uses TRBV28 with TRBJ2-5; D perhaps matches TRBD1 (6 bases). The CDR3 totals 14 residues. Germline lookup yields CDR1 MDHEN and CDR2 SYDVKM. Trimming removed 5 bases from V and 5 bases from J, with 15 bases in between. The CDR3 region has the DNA TGTGCCAGCAGTCTTCAGGGGAAACGGGAGACCCAGTACTTC. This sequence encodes CASSLQGKRETQYF.

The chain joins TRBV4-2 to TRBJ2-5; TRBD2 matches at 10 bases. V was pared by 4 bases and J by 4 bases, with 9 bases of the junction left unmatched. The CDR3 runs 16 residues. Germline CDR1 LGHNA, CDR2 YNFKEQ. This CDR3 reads CASSPRQAGGPETQYF. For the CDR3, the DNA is TGTGCCAGCAGCCCCCGGCAAGCGGGGGGGCCAGAGACCCAGTACTTC.

The CDR3 region is CASSPPWTGNTGELFF. DNA of the CDR3: TGTGCCAGCTCACCACCATGGACAGGGAACACCGGGGAGCTGTTTTTT. The chain employs TRBV18 and TRBJ2-2, with 7 bases fitting TRBD1. V gave up 0 bases and J gave up 1 base; unmatched junction bases: 2. CDR1 is KGHSH, CDR2 LQKENI, per germline. CDR3 length: 16 amino acids.

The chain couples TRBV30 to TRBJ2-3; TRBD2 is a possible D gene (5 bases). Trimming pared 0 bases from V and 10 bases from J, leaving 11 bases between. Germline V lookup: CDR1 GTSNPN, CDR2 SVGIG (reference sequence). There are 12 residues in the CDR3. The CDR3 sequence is CAWSVLRTAQYF. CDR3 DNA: TGTGCCTGGAGTGTACTACGGACTGCGCAGTATTTT.

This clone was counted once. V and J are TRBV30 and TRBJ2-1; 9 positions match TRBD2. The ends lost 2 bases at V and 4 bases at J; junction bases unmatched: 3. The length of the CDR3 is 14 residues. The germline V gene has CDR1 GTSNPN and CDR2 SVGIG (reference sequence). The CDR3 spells CAWSRSGGYNEQFF. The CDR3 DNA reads TGTGCCTGGAGTCGTAGCGGGGGATACAATGAGCAGTTCTTC.

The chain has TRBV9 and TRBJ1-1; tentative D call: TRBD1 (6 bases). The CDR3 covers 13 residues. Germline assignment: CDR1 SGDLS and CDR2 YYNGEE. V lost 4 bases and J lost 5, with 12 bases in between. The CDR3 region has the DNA TGTGCCAGCAGCAGGGAACAGGGAACTGAAGCTTTCTTT. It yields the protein CASSREQGTEAFF. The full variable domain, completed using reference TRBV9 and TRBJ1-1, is DSGVTQTPKHLITATGQRVTLRCSPRSGDLSVYWYQQSLDQGLQFLIQYYNGEERAKGNILERFSAQQFPDLHSELNLSSLELGDSALYFCASSREQGTEAFFGQGTRLTVV.

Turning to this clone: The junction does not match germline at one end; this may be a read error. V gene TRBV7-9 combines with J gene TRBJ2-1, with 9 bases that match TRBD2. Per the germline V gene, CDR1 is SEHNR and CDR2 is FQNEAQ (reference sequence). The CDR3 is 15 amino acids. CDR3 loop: CASSLAGSGNNEQFF. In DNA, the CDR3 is TGTGCCAGCAGCCTAGCGGGAAGCGGGAACAATGAGCAGTTCTTC.

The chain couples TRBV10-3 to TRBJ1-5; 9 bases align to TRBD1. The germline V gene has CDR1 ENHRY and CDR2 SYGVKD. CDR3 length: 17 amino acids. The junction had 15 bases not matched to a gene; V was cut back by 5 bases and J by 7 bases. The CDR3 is CAISPNSDRGAGQPQHF. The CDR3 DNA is TGTGCCATCAGTCCTAATTCCGACAGGGGGGCGGGCCAGCCCCAGCATTTT.

CDR3 loop: CASSGASRTGELFF. CDR3 nucleotide sequence: TGTGCCAGCAGTGGGGCCAGCCGCACCGGGGAGCTGTTTTTT. The V call is TRBV2, the J call TRBJ2-2; D not certain. The length of the CDR3 is 14 residues. Germline V lookup: CDR1 SNHLY, CDR2 FYNNEI. The V end was cut by 4 bases, the J end by 4 bases, with 10 bases between.

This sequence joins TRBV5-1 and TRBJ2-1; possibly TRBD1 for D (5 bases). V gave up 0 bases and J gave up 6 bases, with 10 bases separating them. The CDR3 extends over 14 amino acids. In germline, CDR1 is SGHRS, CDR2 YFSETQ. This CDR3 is CASSLGQIFNEQFF. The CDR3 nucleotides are TGCGCCAGCAGCTTGGGACAGATATTCAATGAGCAGTTCTTC. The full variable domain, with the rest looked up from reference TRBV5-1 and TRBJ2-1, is KAGVTQTPRYLIKTRGQQVTLSCSPISGHRSVSWYQQTPGQGLQFLFEYFSETQRNKGNFPGRFSGRQFSNSRSEMNVSTLELGDSALYLCASSLGQIFNEQFFGPGTRLTVL.